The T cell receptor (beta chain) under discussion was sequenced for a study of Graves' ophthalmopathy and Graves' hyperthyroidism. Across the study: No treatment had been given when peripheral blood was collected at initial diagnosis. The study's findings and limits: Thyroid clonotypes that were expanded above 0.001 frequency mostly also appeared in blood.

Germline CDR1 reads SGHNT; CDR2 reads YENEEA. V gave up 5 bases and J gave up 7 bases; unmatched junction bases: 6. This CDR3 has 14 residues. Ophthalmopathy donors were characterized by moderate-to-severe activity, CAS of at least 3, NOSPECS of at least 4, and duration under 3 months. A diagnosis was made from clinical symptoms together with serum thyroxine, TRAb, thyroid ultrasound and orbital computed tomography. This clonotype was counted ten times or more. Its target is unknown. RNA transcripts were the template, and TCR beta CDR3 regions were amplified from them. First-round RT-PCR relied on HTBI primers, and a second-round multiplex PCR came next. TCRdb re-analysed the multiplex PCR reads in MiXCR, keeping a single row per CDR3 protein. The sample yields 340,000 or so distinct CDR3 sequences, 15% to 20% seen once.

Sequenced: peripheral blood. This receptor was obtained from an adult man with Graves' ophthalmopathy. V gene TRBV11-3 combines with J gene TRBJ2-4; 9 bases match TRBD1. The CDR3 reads CASSPTGTGNIQYF. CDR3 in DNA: TGTGCCAGCAGCCCAACCGGGACAGGGAACATTCAGTACTTC.